These 20 T cell receptor beta chains came from one sample sequenced in a study of cytomegalovirus exposure and HLA in healthy donors. 60 Vbeta and 13 Jbeta primers were used in PCR. Libraries were prepared by immunoSEQ multiplex PCR; TCRdb keeps only in-frame clonotypes and omits some of them. The table records fewer than 200,000 clones, 82% of them present only once. The sample consisted of PBMCs. Receptors originate from a girl aged 5-17 years in good health and CMV-seropositive.

V is TRBV6-1 and J is TRBJ2-7; maybe TRBD2 (5 bases). This CDR3 has 12 residues. CDR1 and CDR2 (germline): MNHNS, SASEGT. The V end lost 4 bases, the J end lost 9 bases, and 13 bases lay between the germline ends. CDR3 protein: CASSGDGLAQYF. The CDR3 nucleotides are TGTGCCAGCAGTGGAGACGGGCTAGCGCAGTACTTC.

The genes are TRBV7-9 and TRBJ1-3; 8 bases map to TRBD1. The CDR3 has 17 amino acids. The V and J ends lost 5 bases and 3 bases, in that order; junction bases with no gene match: 12. Per germline, CDR1 SEHNR and CDR2 FQNEAQ (reference sequence). Here the CDR3 DNA reads TGTGCCAGCAGCCCCCACCCCGGACAGGGAAATGGAAACACCATATATTTT. Residues: CASSPHPGQGNGNTIYF.

The rearrangement links TRBV18 to TRBJ1-3, with D maybe TRBD1 (6 bases). Between the trimmed V and J ends, which lost 5 bases and 0 bases, there was a span of 11 bases. This CDR3 contains 15 residues. CDR1 KGHSH and CDR2 LQKENI come from the germline V gene. The chain's CDR3 is CASSGVTGSGNTIYF. The CDR3 DNA reads TGTGCCAGCTCAGGGGTGACAGGCTCTGGAAACACCATATATTTT.

This clone has just one count. The V gene is TRBV29-1, the J gene TRBJ2-2; D unresolved. The ends were cut back, 7 bases at V and 1 base at J, with 4 bases in the middle. Germline values: CDR1 SQVTM, CDR2 ANQGSEA. The CDR3 contains 11 residues. The CDR3 here is CSAENTGELFF. CDR3 DNA sequence: TGCAGCGCAGAGAACACCGGGGAGCTGTTTTTT.

The gene calls are TRBV14 and TRBJ1-1; 8 nucleotides line up with TRBD1. This CDR3 contains 13 residues. J lost 3 bases, V lost 6 bases, and 3 bases had no gene match. Germline assignment: CDR1 SGHDN and CDR2 FVKESK. This CDR3 reads CASRGTGDTEAFF. The CDR3 coding sequence is TGTGCCAGCAGGGGGACAGGCGACACTGAAGCTTTCTTT.

The V gene is TRBV20-1, the J gene TRBJ1-1, with D perhaps matching TRBD1 (6 bases). The CDR3 totals 11 residues. Germline V CDR1 and CDR2: DFQATT, SNEGSKA (reference sequence). The CDR3 sequence is CNVKGDTEAFF. As DNA, the CDR3 is TGCAATGTTAAGGGGGACACTGAAGCTTTCTTT.

CDR3 sequence: CAISDSIRIDTEAFF. The CDR3 DNA reads TGTGCCATCAGTGACAGTATCAGGATAGACACTGAAGCTTTCTTT. J is TRBJ1-1 and V is TRBV10-3; no clear D. Germline CDR1 reads ENHRY; CDR2 reads SYGVKD. V was cut by 3 bases and J by 3 bases, with 14 bases left in between. This CDR3 has 15 residues.

This clone was detected only once. The chain uses TRBV29-1 and TRBJ1-1, with no clear D. CDR1 and CDR2 from the germline V gene are SQVTM and ANQGSEA. V was clipped by 1 base and J by 1 base, with 10 bases between them. The CDR3 is 14 residues long. The chain's CDR3 is CSVEVMGANTEAFF. In nucleotides, the CDR3 is TGCAGCGTTGAAGTAATGGGAGCGAACACTGAAGCTTTCTTT.

This clone was seen a few times. One end of the junction varies from germline; a read error may be responsible. The J gene is TRBJ2-7, the V gene TRBV7-8, with 8 bases fitting TRBD2. This CDR3 comprises 14 residues. Germline V gene data show CDR1 as SGHVS and CDR2 as FQNEAQ. The CDR3 spells CASSPAGGSSEQYF. Written as DNA, the CDR3 is TGTGCCAGCAGCCCTGCGGGAGGATCCTCCGAGCAGTACTTC.

The chain combines TRBV7-2 with TRBJ2-1, with TRBD1 as a possible D gene (7 bases). The ends were cut back, 2 bases at V and 0 bases at J, with 17 bases in the middle. The CDR3 spans 18 residues. Per the germline V gene, CDR1 is SGHTA and CDR2 is FQGNSA. Written as DNA, the CDR3 is TGTGCCAGCAGCTTAATTCTCACGGAGGGGGCCTCCTACAATGAGCAGTTCTTC. Translation: CASSLILTEGASYNEQFF.

The rearrangement links TRBV5-1 to TRBJ2-5; 11 positions match TRBD2. The germline V gene encodes CDR1 SGHRS and CDR2 YFSETQ. Unmatched junction bases numbered 14, after V lost 3 bases and J lost 4 bases. The CDR3 is made up of 18 amino acids. This CDR3 is CASSSGTSGTTVRETQYF. The CDR3 DNA sequence: TGCGCCAGCAGCTCTGGGACTAGCGGAACCACTGTTCGAGAGACCCAGTACTTC.

This clone was recorded only once. The rearrangement joins TRBV7-9 to TRBJ2-3; D perhaps matches TRBD2 (5 bases). Germline lookup yields CDR1 SEHNR and CDR2 FQNEAQ (reference sequence). V shed 7 bases and J shed 3 bases, with 17 bases lying between them. The CDR3 has 15 amino acids. The CDR3 region has the DNA TGTGCCAGCACCCCGGAGGACTGGGCGACAGATACGCAGTATTTT. Translated, it gives CASTPEDWATDTQYF.

The V and J genes are TRBV10-1 and TRBJ2-3; possible D gene TRBD2, 6 bases. Germline V CDR1 and CDR2: WNHNN, SYGVQD (reference sequence). This CDR3 comprises 14 residues. Trimming removed 5 bases from V and 5 bases from J, with 14 bases in between. The CDR3, as DNA: TGCGCCAGCAGTTTTCTAACGGGGGAAGATACGCAGTATTTT. Translated: CASSFLTGEDTQYF.

V and J are TRBV11-3 and TRBJ2-3; possibly TRBD1 for D (6 bases). Germline CDR1 is SGHNT and CDR2 is YENEEA. CDR3 length: 15 amino acids. V lost 1 base and J lost 4, with 12 bases in between. CDR3 protein: CASSLGLQGPDTQYF. The CDR3 DNA reads TGTGCCAGCAGCTTAGGCCTACAGGGCCCAGATACGCAGTATTTT.

This chain connects TRBV18 to TRBJ2-7; possibly TRBD1 for D (5 bases). Trimming took 3 bases from V and 5 from J, leaving 14 bases between them. Germline CDR1 is KGHSH and CDR2 is LQKENI. This CDR3 comprises 14 residues. The CDR3 reads CASSPGQATHEQYF. The CDR3 nucleotides read TGTGCCAGCTCACCCGGACAAGCGACCCACGAGCAGTACTTC.

This chain links TRBV10-2 with TRBJ1-2; D remains unclear. The length of the CDR3 is 16 residues. Germline V gene lookup returns CDR1 WSHSY and CDR2 SAAADI. V shed 2 bases and J shed 1 base, with 14 bases lying between them. The CDR3 DNA is TGCGCCAGCAGTGAGATGGAGGGAACATTTAACTATGGCTACACCTTC. As protein: CASSEMEGTFNYGYTF.

This chain links TRBV11-2 with TRBJ1-2; possibly TRBD1 for D (5 bases). The CDR3 is 16 residues long. V shed 0 bases and J shed 5 bases, with 16 bases lying between them. Germline assignment: CDR1 SGHAT and CDR2 FQNNGV. The CDR3 protein is CASSLDLREGDYGYTF. The CDR3 DNA sequence: TGTGCCAGCAGCTTAGATTTAAGAGAAGGGGATTATGGCTACACCTTC.

This clone was picked up a small number of times. This sequence joins TRBV27 and TRBJ2-1; 9 nucleotides align to TRBD2. This CDR3 is built from 14 residues. From germline, CDR1 is MNHEY and CDR2 SMNVEV (reference sequence). The V segment lost 11 bases and the J segment 10 bases; nucleotides outside the gene matches: 15. The DNA for the CDR3 is TGTGCCGCCTCACCTAGCGGGACGGTAAGGGAGCAGTTCTTC. Residues: CAASPSGTVREQFF.

The gene calls are TRBV27 and TRBJ1-2, with TRBD1 as a possible D gene (5 bases). V was cut by 7 bases and J by 8 bases, with 20 bases left in between. The CDR3 runs to 14 residues. In germline, CDR1 is MNHEY, CDR2 SMNVEV (reference sequence). CDR3 in DNA: TGTGCCAGCACCCTCCTCCCCGGGGGATCCGGCTACACCTTC. Translation gives CASTLLPGGSGYTF.

This rearrangement joins TRBV5-8 to TRBJ2-2; 11 nucleotides match TRBD2. Unmatched junction bases numbered 3, after V lost 4 bases and J lost 1 base. The CDR3 consists of 16 residues. The germline V gene has CDR1 SGHTS and CDR2 YDEGEE. This CDR3 reads CASSHGTSGNTGELFF. The CDR3 DNA is TGTGCCAGCAGCCACGGGACTAGCGGGAACACCGGGGAGCTGTTTTTT. The variable domain in full, with the rest retrieved from reference TRBV5-8 and TRBJ2-2, is EAGVTQSPTHLIKTRGQQATLRCSPISGHTSVYWYQQALGLGLQFLLWYDEGEERNRGNFPPRFSGRQFPNYSSELNVNALELEDSALYLCASSHGTSGNTGELFFGEGSRLTVL.